A selection of T cell receptor beta chains follows, all from one sample in a study of T cell repertoires in cytomegalovirus infection. Using its own MiXCR run on the reads, TCRdb lists one record per CDR3 protein. The sample holds nearly 700,000 distinct CDR3 sequences, roughly 33% seen once. These receptors have no identified antigens. The source was cultured PBMCs, collected from culture after CMV antigen stimulation. These receptors were obtained from a human donor in good health (CMV status not recorded). Some clones in this sample may be carry-over from other donors' samples. Both conserved end residues are part of each CDR3.

J | V | CDR3
TRBJ2-1 | TRBV7-8 | CASRVTSGNYNEQFF
TRBJ1-1 | TRBV5-4 | CASSRTGTGDTEAFF
TRBJ2-5 | TRBV7-2 | CASSLAGAGPSQETQYF
TRBJ1-2 | TRBV12-3/TRBV12-4 | CASSFRGTPWAYGYTF
TRBJ2-7 | TRBV6-2/TRBV6-3 | CASIGGARYEQYF
TRBJ1-5 | TRBV7-2 | CASSPDRGRGQPQHF
TRBJ1-5 | TRBV12-3/TRBV12-4 | CASSFSQGMHQPQHF
TRBJ2-1 | TRBV27 | CASAQFGDRVYNEQFF
TRBJ1-1 | TRBV7-2 | CASSFPFSHRPRQVVSLMNTEAFF
TRBJ1-1 | TRBV11-1 | CASSLGLSGNTEAFF
TRBJ2-1 | TRBV20-1 | CSASDKGVEQFF
TRBJ2-3 | TRBV18 | CASSPISGKPDTQYF
TRBJ2-3 | TRBV28 | CASSLLLGTAGTSGRTDTQYF
TRBJ2-7 | TRBV11-2 | CASSPTGTSGRANRSRYF
TRBJ2-5 | TRBV20-1 | CSARPQGETQYF
TRBJ2-2 | TRBV6-6 | CASSYSDRGTGELFF
TRBJ2-7 | TRBV2 | CASSRVGKNYEQYF
TRBJ2-7 | TRBV6-1 | CASSDPTRPEQYF
TRBJ2-3 | TRBV7-2 | CASSFRLAGAHTRTDTQYF
TRBJ1-5 | TRBV3-1 | CASRGTEDQPQHF
TRBJ2-2 | TRBV7-2 | CASSPWNTGELFF
TRBJ1-1 | TRBV28 | CASTTNTEAFF
TRBJ1-1 | TRBV10-3 | CAISGRGDTEAFF
TRBJ1-2 | TRBV19 | CASSPILSRHYGYTF
TRBJ1-1 | TRBV28 | CASSRLAAAFF
TRBJ1-6 | TRBV6-2/TRBV6-3 | CASRHMSSYNSPLHF
TRBJ2-7 | TRBV7-2 | CASSLSLSYEQYF
TRBJ2-2 | TRBV7-2 | CASSPLRWDPISSRNTGELFF
TRBJ2-3 | TRBV2 | CASRPLSPTGTDTQYF
TRBJ1-1 | TRBV28 | CASSLLVGTEAFF
TRBJ2-4 | TRBV7-6 | CASSISGGASGKNIQYF
TRBJ1-6 | TRBV18 | CASSNQRDNSPLHF
TRBJ2-5 | TRBV7-8 | CASSSSRTARDFQETQYF
TRBJ2-7 | TRBV5-1 | CASSLLMGGPQSSYEQYF
TRBJ1-1 | TRBV20-1 | CSARDPVHTEAFF
TRBJ2-1 | TRBV10-3 | CAISEGSSGRVGEQFF
TRBJ1-1 | TRBV12-3/TRBV12-4 | CASRFRDDTEAFF
TRBJ2-5 | TRBV28 | CANGPGQAKLLRETQYF
TRBJ1-5 | TRBV28 | CASSTPTADNQPQHF
TRBJ1-1 | TRBV28 | CASSFLMNTEAFF
TRBJ1-3 | TRBV11-2 | CASSLRHTMEGNTIYF
TRBJ2-3 | TRBV25-1 | CASSENGGGGTDTQYF
TRBJ2-2 | TRBV5-1 | CASSVLAGDTGELFF
TRBJ2-5 | TRBV7-2 | CASSPSTGGGGETQYF
TRBJ2-7 | TRBV20-1 | CSARDKRGLGTGQLRGVYEQYF
TRBJ1-1 | TRBV7-8 | CASSLGRIMNTEAFF
TRBJ2-3 | TRBV12-3/TRBV12-4 | CASSSILRDSTDTQYF
TRBJ1-6 | TRBV6-2/TRBV6-3 | CASSYGHHGNSPLHF